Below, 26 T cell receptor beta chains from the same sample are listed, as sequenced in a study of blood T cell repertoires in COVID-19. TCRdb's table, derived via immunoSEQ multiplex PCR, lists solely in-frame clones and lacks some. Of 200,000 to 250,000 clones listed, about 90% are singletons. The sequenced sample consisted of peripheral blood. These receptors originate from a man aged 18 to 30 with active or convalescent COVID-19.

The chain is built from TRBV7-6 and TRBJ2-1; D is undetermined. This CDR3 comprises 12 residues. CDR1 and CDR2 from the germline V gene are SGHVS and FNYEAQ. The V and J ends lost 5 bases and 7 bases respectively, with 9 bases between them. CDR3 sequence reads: CASSLEINEQFF. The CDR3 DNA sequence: TGTGCCAGCAGCCTGGAGATAAATGAGCAGTTCTTC.

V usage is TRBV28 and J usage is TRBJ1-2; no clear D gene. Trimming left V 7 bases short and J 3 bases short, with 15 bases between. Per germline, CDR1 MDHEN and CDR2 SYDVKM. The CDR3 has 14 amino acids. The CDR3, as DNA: TGTGCCAGCACCCAAGGCGGAAGCGACTATGGCTACACCTTC. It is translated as CASTQGGSDYGYTF.

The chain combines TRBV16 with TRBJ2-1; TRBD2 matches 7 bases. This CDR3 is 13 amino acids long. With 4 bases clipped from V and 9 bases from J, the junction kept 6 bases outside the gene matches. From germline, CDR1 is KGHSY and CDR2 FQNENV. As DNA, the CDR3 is TGTGCCAGCAGCCCCGGGTCGGGGGGTGAGCAGTTCTTC. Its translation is CASSPGSGGEQFF.

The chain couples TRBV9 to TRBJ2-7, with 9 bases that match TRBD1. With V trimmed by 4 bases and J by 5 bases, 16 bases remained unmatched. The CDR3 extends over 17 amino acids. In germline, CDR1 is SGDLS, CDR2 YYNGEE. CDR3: CASSSQSGTGFYHEQYF. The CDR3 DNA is TGTGCCAGCAGCTCACAATCCGGGACAGGGTTTTACCACGAGCAGTACTTC.

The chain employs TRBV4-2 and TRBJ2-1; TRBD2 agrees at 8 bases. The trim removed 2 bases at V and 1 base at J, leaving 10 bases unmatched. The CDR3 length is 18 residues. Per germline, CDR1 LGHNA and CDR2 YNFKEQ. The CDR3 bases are TGTGCCAGCAGCCAAAGGGCCGTCGTAGCGGGATCCTACAATGAGCAGTTCTTC. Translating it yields CASSQRAVVAGSYNEQFF.

The CDR3 sequence is CASIQKGREWEQFF. As DNA, the CDR3 is TGTGCCAGCATTCAGAAGGGGAGGGAGTGGGAGCAGTTCTTC. The gene calls are TRBV2 and TRBJ2-1, with TRBD2 matching 7 bases. This CDR3 comprises 14 residues. Germline V lookup: CDR1 SNHLY, CDR2 FYNNEI. V lost 7 bases and J lost 10; bases outside the gene matches: 13.

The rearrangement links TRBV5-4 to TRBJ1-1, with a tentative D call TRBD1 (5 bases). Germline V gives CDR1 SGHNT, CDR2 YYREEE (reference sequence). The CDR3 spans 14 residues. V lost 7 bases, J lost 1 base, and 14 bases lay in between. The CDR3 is CASQRQGKNTEAFF. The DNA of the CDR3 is TGTGCCAGCCAACGCCAGGGAAAGAACACTGAAGCTTTCTTT.

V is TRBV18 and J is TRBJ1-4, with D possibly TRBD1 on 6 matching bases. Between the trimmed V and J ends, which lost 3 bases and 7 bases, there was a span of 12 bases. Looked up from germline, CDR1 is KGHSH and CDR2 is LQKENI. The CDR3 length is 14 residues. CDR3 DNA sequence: TGTGCCAGCTCACCGACGGGGGGCGGTGAAAAACTGTTTTTT. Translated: CASSPTGGGEKLFF.

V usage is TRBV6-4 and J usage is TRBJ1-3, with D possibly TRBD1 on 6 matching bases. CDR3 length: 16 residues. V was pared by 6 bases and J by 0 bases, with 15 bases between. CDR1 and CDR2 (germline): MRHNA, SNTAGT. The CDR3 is CASRPNRVSSGNTIYF. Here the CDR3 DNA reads TGTGCCAGCAGGCCTAACAGGGTTAGCTCTGGAAACACCATATATTTT.

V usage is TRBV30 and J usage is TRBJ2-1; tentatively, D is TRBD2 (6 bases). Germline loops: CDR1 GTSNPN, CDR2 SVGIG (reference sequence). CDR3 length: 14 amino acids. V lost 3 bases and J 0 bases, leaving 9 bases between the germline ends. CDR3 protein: CAWRGLSSYNEQFF. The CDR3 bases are TGTGCCTGGAGGGGACTTAGCTCCTACAATGAGCAGTTCTTC.

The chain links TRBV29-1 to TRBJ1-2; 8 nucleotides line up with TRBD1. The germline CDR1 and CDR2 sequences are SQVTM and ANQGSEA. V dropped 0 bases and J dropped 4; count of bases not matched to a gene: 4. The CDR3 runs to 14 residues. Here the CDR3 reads CSVEDADRGYGYTF. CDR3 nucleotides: TGCAGCGTTGAAGATGCCGACAGGGGCTATGGCTACACCTTC.

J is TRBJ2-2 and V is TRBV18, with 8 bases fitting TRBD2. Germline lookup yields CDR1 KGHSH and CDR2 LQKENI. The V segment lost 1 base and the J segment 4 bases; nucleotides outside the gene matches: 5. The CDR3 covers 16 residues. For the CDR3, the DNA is TGTGCCAGCTCACCACAGAGCGGGAGTGGCACCGGGGAGCTGTTTTTT. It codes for CASSPQSGSGTGELFF.

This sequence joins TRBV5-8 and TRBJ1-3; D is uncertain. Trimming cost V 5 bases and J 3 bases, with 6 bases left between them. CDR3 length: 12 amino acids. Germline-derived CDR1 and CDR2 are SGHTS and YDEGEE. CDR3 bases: TGTGCCAGCAGATTCCTTGGAAACACCATATATTTT. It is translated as CASRFLGNTIYF.

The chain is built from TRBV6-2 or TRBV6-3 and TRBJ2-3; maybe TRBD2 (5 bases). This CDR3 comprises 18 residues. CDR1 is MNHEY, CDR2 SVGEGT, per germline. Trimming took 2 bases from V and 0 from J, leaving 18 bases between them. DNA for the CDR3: TGTGCCAGCAGTTACCTCCTAATAGCGACCGCTAGCACAGATACGCAGTATTTT. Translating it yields CASSYLLIATASTDTQYF.

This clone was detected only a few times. The CDR3 here is CASSMTGGANYGYTF. The CDR3 DNA reads TGTGCCAGTAGTATGACAGGGGGCGCCAACTATGGCTACACCTTC. The chain links TRBV19 to TRBJ1-2, with 10 positions matching TRBD1. V lost 3 bases to trimming and J lost 2 bases; unmatched junction nucleotides: 3. The CDR3 covers 15 residues. Germline CDR1 reads LNHDA; CDR2 reads SQIVND (reference sequence).

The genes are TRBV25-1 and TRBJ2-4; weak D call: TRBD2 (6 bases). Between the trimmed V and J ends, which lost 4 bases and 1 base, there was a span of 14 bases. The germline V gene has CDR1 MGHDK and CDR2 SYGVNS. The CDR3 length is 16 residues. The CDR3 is CASSGWGGVAKNIQYF. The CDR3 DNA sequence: TGTGCCAGCAGTGGATGGGGAGGTGTCGCCAAAAACATTCAGTACTTC.

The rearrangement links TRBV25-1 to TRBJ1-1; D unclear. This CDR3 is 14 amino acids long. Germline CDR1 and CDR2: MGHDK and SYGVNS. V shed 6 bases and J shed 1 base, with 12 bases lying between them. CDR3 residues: CASSWPGENTEAFF. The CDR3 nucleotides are TGTGCCAGCAGCTGGCCGGGAGAGAACACTGAAGCTTTCTTT.

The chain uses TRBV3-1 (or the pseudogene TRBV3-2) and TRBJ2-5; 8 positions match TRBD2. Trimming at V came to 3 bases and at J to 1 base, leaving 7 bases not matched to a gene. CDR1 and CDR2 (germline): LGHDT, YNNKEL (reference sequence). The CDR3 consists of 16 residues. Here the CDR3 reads CASSQAGTSGQETQYF. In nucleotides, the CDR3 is TGTGCCAGCAGCCAGGCCGGGACTAGTGGCCAAGAGACCCAGTACTTC.

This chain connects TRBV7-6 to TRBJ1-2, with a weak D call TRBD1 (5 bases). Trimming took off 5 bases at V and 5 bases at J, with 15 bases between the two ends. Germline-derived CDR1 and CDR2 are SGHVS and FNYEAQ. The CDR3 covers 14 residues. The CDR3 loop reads CASSPREGLYGYTF. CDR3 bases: TGTGCCAGCAGCCCCAGGGAGGGGTTGTATGGCTACACCTTC.

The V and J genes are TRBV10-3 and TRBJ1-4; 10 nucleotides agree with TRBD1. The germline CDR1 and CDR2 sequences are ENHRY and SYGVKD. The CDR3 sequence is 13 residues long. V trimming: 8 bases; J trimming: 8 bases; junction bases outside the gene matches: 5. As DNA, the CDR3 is TGTGCCATCGGGGACAGGGGATGGGAAAAACTGTTTTTT. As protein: CAIGDRGWEKLFF.

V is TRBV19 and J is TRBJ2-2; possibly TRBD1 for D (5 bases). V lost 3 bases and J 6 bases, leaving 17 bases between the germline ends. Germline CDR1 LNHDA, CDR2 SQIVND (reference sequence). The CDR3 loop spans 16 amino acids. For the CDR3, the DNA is TGTGCCAGTAGTATCCCCTTGTGGCAGGGCGCCGGGGAGCTGTTTTTT. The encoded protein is CASSIPLWQGAGELFF.

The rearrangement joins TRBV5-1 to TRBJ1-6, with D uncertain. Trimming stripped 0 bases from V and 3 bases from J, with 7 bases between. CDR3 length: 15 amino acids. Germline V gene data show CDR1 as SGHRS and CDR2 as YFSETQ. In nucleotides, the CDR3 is TGCGCCAGCAGCTTGGCCGGGGACTATAATTCACCCCTCCACTTT. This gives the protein CASSLAGDYNSPLHF.

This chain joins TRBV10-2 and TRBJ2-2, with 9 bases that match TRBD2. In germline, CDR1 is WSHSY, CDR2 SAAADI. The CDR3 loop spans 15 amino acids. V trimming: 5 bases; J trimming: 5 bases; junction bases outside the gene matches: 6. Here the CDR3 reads CASSHLAGSTGELFF. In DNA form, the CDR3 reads TGCGCCAGCAGTCACCTAGCGGGAAGTACCGGGGAGCTGTTTTTT.

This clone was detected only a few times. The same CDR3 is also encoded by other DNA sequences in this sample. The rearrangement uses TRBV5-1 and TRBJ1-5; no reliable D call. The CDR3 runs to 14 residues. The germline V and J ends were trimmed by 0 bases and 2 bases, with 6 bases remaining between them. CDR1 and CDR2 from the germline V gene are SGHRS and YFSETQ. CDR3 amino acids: CASSLAGGNQPQHF. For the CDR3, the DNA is TGCGCCAGCAGCTTGGCCGGGGGCAATCAGCCCCAGCATTTT.

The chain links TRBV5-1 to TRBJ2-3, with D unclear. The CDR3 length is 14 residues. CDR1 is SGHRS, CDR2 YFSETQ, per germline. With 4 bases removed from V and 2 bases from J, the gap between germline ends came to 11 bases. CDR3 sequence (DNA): TGCGCCAGCAGCCTGCTGGAGAACACAGATACGCAGTATTTT. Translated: CASSLLENTDTQYF.

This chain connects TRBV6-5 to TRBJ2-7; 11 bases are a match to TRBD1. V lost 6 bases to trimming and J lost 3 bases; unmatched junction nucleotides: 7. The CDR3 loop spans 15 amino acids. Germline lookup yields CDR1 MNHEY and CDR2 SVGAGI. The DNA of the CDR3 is TGTGCCAGCAGCCATTGGGACAGGGGGAGCTACGAGCAGTACTTC. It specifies CASSHWDRGSYEQYF.